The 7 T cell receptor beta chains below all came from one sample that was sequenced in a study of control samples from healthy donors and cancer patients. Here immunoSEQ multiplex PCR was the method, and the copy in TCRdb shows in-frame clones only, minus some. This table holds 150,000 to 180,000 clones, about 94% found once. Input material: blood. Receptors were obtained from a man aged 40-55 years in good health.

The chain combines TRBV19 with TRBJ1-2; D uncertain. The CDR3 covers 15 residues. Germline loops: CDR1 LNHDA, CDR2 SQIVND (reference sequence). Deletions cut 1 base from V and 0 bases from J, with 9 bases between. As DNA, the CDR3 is TGTGCCAGTAGTATAGCGGCCGTAGCTAACTATGGCTACACCTTC. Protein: CASSIAAVANYGYTF.

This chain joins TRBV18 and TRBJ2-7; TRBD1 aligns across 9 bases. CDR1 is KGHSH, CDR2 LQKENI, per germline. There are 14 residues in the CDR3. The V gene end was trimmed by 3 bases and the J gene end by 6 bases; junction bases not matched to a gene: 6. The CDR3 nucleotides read TGTGCCAGCTCACCCCGGACAGGGGTAGGCGAGCAGTACTTC. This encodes CASSPRTGVGEQYF.

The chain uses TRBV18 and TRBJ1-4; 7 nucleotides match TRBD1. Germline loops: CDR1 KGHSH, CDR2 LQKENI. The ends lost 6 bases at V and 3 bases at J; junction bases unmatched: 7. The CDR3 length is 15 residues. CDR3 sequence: CASSPGGLANEKLFF. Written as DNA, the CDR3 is TGTGCCAGCTCGCCAGGGGGTCTGGCTAATGAAAAACTGTTTTTT.

The CDR3 DNA sequence: TGTGCCAGTAGTATCAGAAGGGATTCACCCCTCCACTTT. This sequence encodes CASSIRRDSPLHF. The chain joins TRBV19 to TRBJ1-6, with D uncertain. Germline CDR1 reads LNHDA; CDR2 reads SQIVND (reference sequence). CDR3 length: 13 residues. The V gene lost 3 bases and the J gene lost 8 bases, with 8 bases spanning the gap. Drawing the rest from reference TRBV19 and TRBJ1-6, the complete variable domain is DGGITQSPKYLFRKEGQNVTLSCEQNLNHDAMYWYRQDPGQGLRLIYYSQIVNDFQKGDIAEGYSVSREKKESFPLTVTSAQKNPTAFYLCASSIRRDSPLHFGNGTRLTVT.

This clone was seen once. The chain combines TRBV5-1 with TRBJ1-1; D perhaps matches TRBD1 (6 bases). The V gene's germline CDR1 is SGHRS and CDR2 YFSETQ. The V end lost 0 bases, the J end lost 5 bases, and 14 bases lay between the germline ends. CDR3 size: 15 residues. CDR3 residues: CASSLVAGAGTEAFF. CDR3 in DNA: TGCGCCAGCAGCTTGGTTGCAGGGGCAGGAACTGAAGCTTTCTTT.

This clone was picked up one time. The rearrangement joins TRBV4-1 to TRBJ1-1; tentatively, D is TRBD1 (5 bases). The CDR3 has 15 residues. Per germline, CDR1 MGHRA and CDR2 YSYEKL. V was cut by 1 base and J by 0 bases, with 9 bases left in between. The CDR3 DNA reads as TGCGCCAGCAGCCAAGTGGGGGGGATGAACACTGAAGCTTTCTTT. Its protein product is CASSQVGGMNTEAFF.

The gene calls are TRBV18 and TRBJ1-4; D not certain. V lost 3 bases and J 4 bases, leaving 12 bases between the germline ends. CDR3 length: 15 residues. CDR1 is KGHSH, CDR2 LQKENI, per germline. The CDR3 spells CASSPGSSINEKLFF. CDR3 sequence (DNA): TGTGCCAGCTCACCGGGCAGCTCCATTAATGAAAAACTGTTTTTT.